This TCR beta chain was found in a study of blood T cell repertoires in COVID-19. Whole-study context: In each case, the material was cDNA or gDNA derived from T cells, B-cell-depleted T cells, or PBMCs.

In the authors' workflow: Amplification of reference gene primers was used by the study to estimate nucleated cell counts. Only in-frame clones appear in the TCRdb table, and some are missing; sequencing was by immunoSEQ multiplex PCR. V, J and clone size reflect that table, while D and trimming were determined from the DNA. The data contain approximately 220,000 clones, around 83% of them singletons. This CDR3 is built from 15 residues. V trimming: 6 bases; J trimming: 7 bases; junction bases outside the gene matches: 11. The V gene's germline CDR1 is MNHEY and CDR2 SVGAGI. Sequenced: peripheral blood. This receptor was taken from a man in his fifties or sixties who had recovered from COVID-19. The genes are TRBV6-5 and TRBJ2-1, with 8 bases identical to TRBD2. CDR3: CASSHTSGRRNEQFF. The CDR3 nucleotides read TGTGCCAGCAGCCATACTAGCGGCCGAAGAAATGAGCAGTTCTTC.